A single sample gave rise to the 31 T cell receptor beta chains below, sequenced in a study of blood T cell repertoires in COVID-19. Profiling relied on immunoSEQ multiplex PCR, and the TCRdb table lists in-frame clones only, not all of them. Of tens of thousands of clones listed, approximately 80% are singletons. Material: peripheral blood. Receptor source: a man in his 70s with acute or convalescent COVID-19.

The CDR3 region has the DNA TGTGCCAGCAGCCCACGGGGGGGGTGGTTTGGCTACACCTTC. This encodes CASSPRGGWFGYTF. The V gene is TRBV7-2, the J gene TRBJ1-2; tentative D call: TRBD1 (5 bases). This CDR3 contains 14 residues. V was trimmed by 5 bases and J by 7 bases, leaving 17 bases between them. Per germline, CDR1 SGHTA and CDR2 FQGNSA. Full variable domain (outside the CDR3, taken from reference TRBV7-2 and TRBJ1-2): GAGVSQSPSNKVTEKGKDVELRCDPISGHTALYWYRQSLGQGLEFLIYFQGNSAPDKSGLPSDRFSAERTGGSVSTLTIQRTQQEDSAVYLCASSPRGGWFGYTFGSGTRLTVV.

The chain uses TRBV19 and TRBJ1-3; 7 nucleotides align to TRBD1. This CDR3 comprises 17 residues. Losses at the gene ends were 5 bases for V and 2 bases for J; bases not matched to a gene: 12. Looked up from germline, CDR1 is LNHDA and CDR2 is SQIVND (reference sequence). CDR3 loop: CASSPLDRTYPGNTIYF. For the CDR3, the DNA is TGTGCCAGTAGTCCGCTGGACAGGACTTATCCTGGAAACACCATATATTTT. Using reference TRBV19 and TRBJ1-3 for the parts outside the CDR3, the full variable domain is DGGITQSPKYLFRKEGQNVTLSCEQNLNHDAMYWYRQDPGQGLRLIYYSQIVNDFQKGDIAEGYSVSREKKESFPLTVTSAQKNPTAFYLCASSPLDRTYPGNTIYFGEGSWLTVV.

The V gene is TRBV19, the J gene TRBJ1-5; TRBD1 aligns across 9 bases. V was clipped by 4 bases and J by 4 bases; unmatched bases: 5. The CDR3 is 15 amino acids. In germline, CDR1 is LNHDA, CDR2 SQIVND (reference sequence). The CDR3 coding sequence is TGTGCCAGTAGTACGATTGGACAGGGGAATCAGCCCCAGCATTTT. Its translation: CASSTIGQGNQPQHF.

The genes are TRBV10-3 and TRBJ1-4, with 8 positions matching TRBD1. J gave up 10 bases and V 2 bases, and 9 bases lay outside the gene matches. Germline lookup yields CDR1 ENHRY and CDR2 SYGVKD. The CDR3 consists of 15 residues. The CDR3 DNA follows: TGTGCCATCAGTGAGGGCCTCGGACAGGGAGGAAAACTGTTTTTT. It encodes CAISEGLGQGGKLFF.

V gene TRBV2 combines with J gene TRBJ1-2; TRBD1 might be the D (6 bases). Between the trimmed V and J ends, which lost 4 bases and 4 bases, there was a span of 10 bases. Germline assignment: CDR1 SNHLY and CDR2 FYNNEI. The CDR3 sequence is 13 residues long. The CDR3: CASSVQGAYGYTF. Written as DNA, the CDR3 is TGTGCCAGCAGTGTACAGGGAGCCTATGGCTACACCTTC.

The genes are TRBV11-3 and TRBJ2-7, with D uncertain. CDR1 and CDR2 from the germline V gene are SGHNT and YENEEA. V lost 8 bases, J lost 2 bases, and 10 bases lay in between. This CDR3 spans 12 amino acids. CDR3 nucleotides: TGTGCCAGCCGCTCAGGAACCTACGAGCAGTACTTC. It translates to CASRSGTYEQYF.

This clone appeared once. The chain links TRBV7-6 to TRBJ2-1; TRBD2 matches 8 bases. CDR3 length equals 17 residues. CDR1 is SGHVS and CDR2 is FNYEAQ in the germline V gene. J lost 2 bases, V lost 3 bases, and 9 bases had no gene match. The DNA for the CDR3 is TGTGCCAGCAGCTTCGATAGCGGGGTACAAGCCTACAATGAGCAGTTCTTC. Translated, it gives CASSFDSGVQAYNEQFF.

V and J are TRBV7-2 and TRBJ2-1; 9 nucleotides line up with TRBD1. The germline CDR1 and CDR2 sequences are SGHTA and FQGNSA. The CDR3 runs to 15 residues. Losses at the gene ends were 4 bases for V and 4 bases for J; bases not matched to a gene: 5. The chain's CDR3 is CASSSGGTGYNEQFF. The CDR3 region has the DNA TGTGCCAGCAGCTCTGGGGGGACAGGGTACAATGAGCAGTTCTTC.

The chain is built from TRBV6-5 and TRBJ2-3, with D tentatively TRBD2 (6 bases). Germline CDR1 is MNHEY and CDR2 is SVGAGI. The CDR3 loop spans 14 amino acids. Trimming cost V 6 bases and J 6 bases, with 16 bases left between them. The CDR3 DNA reads TGTGCCAGCAGGCCTCTAAGGGCGGGGGATACGCAGTATTTT. Its translation: CASRPLRAGDTQYF.

The V gene is TRBV29-1, the J gene TRBJ2-1; D might be TRBD2 (6 bases). The CDR3 totals 12 residues. The ends were cut back, 6 bases at V and 5 bases at J, with 11 bases in the middle. CDR1 and CDR2 (germline): SQVTM, ANQGSEA. Written as DNA, the CDR3 is TGCAGCGTAGGAGGGCCCCACAATGAGCAGTTCTTC. It is translated as CSVGGPHNEQFF.

In the case of this clone: The junction does not match germline at one end; this may be a read error. The chain joins TRBV6-1 to TRBJ2-3; 10 bases fit TRBD2. CDR3 length: 15 amino acids. CDR1 is MNHNS, CDR2 SASEGT, per germline. CDR3 nucleotides: TGTGCCAGCACTGAAGCGGGGGGGCAAGGAGATACGCAGTATTTT. Protein: CASTEAGGQGDTQYF.

CDR3 in amino acids: CASNSGQGLNTEAFF. Here the CDR3 DNA reads TGTGCCAGCAACTCGGGACAGGGGTTGAACACTGAAGCTTTCTTT. The V and J genes are TRBV6-5 and TRBJ1-1; TRBD1 matches 10 bases. V was pared by 7 bases and J by 0 bases, with 5 bases of the junction left unmatched. This CDR3 spans 15 amino acids. Germline lookup yields CDR1 MNHEY and CDR2 SVGAGI.

As for this clone: Other DNA sequences in this sample translate to the same CDR3. V usage is TRBV10-3 and J usage is TRBJ1-2, with TRBD1 matching over 7 bases. Germline V gives CDR1 ENHRY, CDR2 SYGVKD. The ends lost 8 bases at V and 3 bases at J; junction bases unmatched: 0. CDR3 length: 11 amino acids. The CDR3 loop reads CAIGTDYGYTF. The CDR3 region has the DNA TGTGCCATCGGGACAGACTATGGCTACACCTTC.

J is TRBJ2-1 and V is TRBV7-9; 10 nucleotides line up with TRBD1. Trimming took 4 bases from V and 6 from J; bases not matched to a gene: 12. The length of the CDR3 is 17 residues. CDR1 is SEHNR and CDR2 is FQNEAQ in the germline V gene (reference sequence). The CDR3 nucleotides read TGTGCCAGCAGCTCTCCATGGGGGACAGGGGCCGGCAATGAGCAGTTCTTC. Its translation is CASSSPWGTGAGNEQFF.

The chain recombines TRBV11-2 with TRBJ2-7; TRBD2 matches at 9 bases. The CDR3 spans 16 residues. V lost 5 bases and J lost 7; bases outside the gene matches: 15. Germline values: CDR1 SGHAT, CDR2 FQNNGV. The CDR3 DNA is TGTGCCAGCAGCCCCCACTCGAGAGTAGCGGGAGTGGAGCAGTACTTC. Its translation is CASSPHSRVAGVEQYF.

The chain joins TRBV19 to TRBJ2-3; D is ambiguous. Germline V gene data show CDR1 as LNHDA and CDR2 as SQIVND (reference sequence). This CDR3 has 15 amino acids. The V end was cut by 1 base, the J end by 0 bases, with 8 bases between. The CDR3 DNA sequence: TGTGCCAGTAGTATAGGTGTAACTAGCACAGATACGCAGTATTTT. This encodes CASSIGVTSTDTQYF. Full variable domain (outside the CDR3, taken from reference TRBV19 and TRBJ2-3): DGGITQSPKYLFRKEGQNVTLSCEQNLNHDAMYWYRQDPGQGLRLIYYSQIVNDFQKGDIAEGYSVSREKKESFPLTVTSAQKNPTAFYLCASSIGVTSTDTQYFGPGTRLTVL.

The genes are TRBV6-5 and TRBJ1-5, with D possibly matching TRBD1 (5 bases). Trimming removed 5 bases at V and 7 bases at J, with 15 bases between. This CDR3 has 14 amino acids. The germline CDR1 and CDR2 sequences are MNHEY and SVGAGI. This CDR3 reads CASSRAGVTQPQHF. The CDR3 DNA sequence: TGTGCCAGCAGTCGGGCGGGGGTAACCCAGCCCCAGCATTTT.

This clone came up once. The chain employs TRBV29-1 and TRBJ1-2; 8 bases map to TRBD1. CDR1 is SQVTM, CDR2 ANQGSEA, per germline. Unmatched junction bases numbered 1, after V lost 5 bases and J lost 2 bases. The CDR3 is made up of 12 amino acids. The CDR3 nucleotides are TGCAGCGTTCGGACAGGGAACTATGGCTACACCTTC. This sequence encodes CSVRTGNYGYTF. The full variable domain, rest sourced from reference TRBV29-1 and TRBJ1-2, is SAVISQKPSRDICQRGTSLTIQCQVDSQVTMMFWYRQQPGQSLTLIATANQGSEATYESGFVIDKFPISRPNLTFSTLTVSNMSPEDSSIYLCSVRTGNYGYTFGSGTRLTVV.

V is TRBV7-2 and J is TRBJ1-2; D perhaps matches TRBD1 (6 bases). The CDR3 spans 13 residues. CDR1 SGHTA and CDR2 FQGNSA come from the germline V gene. V lost 4 bases and J 3 bases, leaving 9 bases between the germline ends. The CDR3 region has the DNA TGTGCCAGCAGCTCCCCAGGGGACTATGGCTACACCTTC. It translates to CASSSPGDYGYTF.

The J gene is TRBJ1-3, the V gene TRBV3-1 (or the pseudogene TRBV3-2), with D unclear. With 1 base removed from V and 0 bases from J, the gap between germline ends came to 7 bases. CDR1 is LGHDT, CDR2 YNNKEL, per germline (reference sequence). CDR3 size: 15 residues. The CDR3 reads CASSQGFRSGNTIYF. CDR3 sequence (DNA): TGTGCCAGCAGCCAAGGTTTCCGCTCTGGAAACACCATATATTTT.

V usage is TRBV2 and J usage is TRBJ1-5, with TRBD1 matching over 9 bases. Germline assignment: CDR1 SNHLY and CDR2 FYNNEI. CDR3 length: 14 residues. The trim removed 5 bases at V and 4 bases at J, leaving 3 bases unmatched. In DNA form, the CDR3 reads TGTGCCAGCAGTCTACAGGGGGCTAATCAGCCCCAGCATTTT. It is translated as CASSLQGANQPQHF.

The chain is built from TRBV4-3 and TRBJ2-2, with 8 positions matching TRBD1. The length of the CDR3 is 18 residues. Losses at the gene ends were 4 bases for V and 2 bases for J; bases not matched to a gene: 12. Germline CDR1 and CDR2: LGHNA and YSLEER. DNA for the CDR3: TGCGCCAGCAGCCGAAGAGGCGGACAGGGAGCTAACACCGGGGAGCTGTTTTTT. This codes for CASSRRGGQGANTGELFF.

This chain connects TRBV9 to TRBJ2-3; 10 positions match TRBD2. V was pared by 0 bases and J by 7 bases, with 14 bases of the junction left unmatched. This CDR3 has 18 amino acids. Germline CDR1 reads SGDLS; CDR2 reads YYNGEE. Here the CDR3 reads CASSVATSSGGRAYTQYF. The CDR3, as DNA: TGTGCCAGCAGCGTAGCTACCTCTAGCGGGGGCAGGGCTTATACGCAGTATTTT.

This CDR3 reads CASSVVEGGREKLFF. The CDR3 DNA sequence: TGTGCCAGCAGCGTAGTGGAAGGGGGCCGGGAAAAACTGTTTTTT. V usage is TRBV9 and J usage is TRBJ1-4; TRBD1 matches at 7 bases. The V gene's germline CDR1 is SGDLS and CDR2 YYNGEE. The CDR3 is 15 amino acids. V shed 0 bases, J shed 8 bases, and the junction held 7 bases outside the gene matches. Full variable domain (remainder filled in from reference TRBV9 and TRBJ1-4): DSGVTQTPKHLITATGQRVTLRCSPRSGDLSVYWYQQSLDQGLQFLIQYYNGEERAKGNILERFSAQQFPDLHSELNLSSLELGDSALYFCASSVVEGGREKLFFGSGTQLSVL.

The chain has TRBV21-1 and TRBJ2-3; TRBD1 was called by the table and not checked on the DNA. TRBV21-1 is a recognized pseudogene. The CDR3 has 18 amino acids. As DNA, the CDR3 is TGTGCCAGCAGCAAAGGGGGAATTGACAGGTGGTACACAGATACGCAGTATTTT. Its translation is CASSKGGIDRWYTDTQYF.

This chain connects TRBV27 to TRBJ1-3, with 8 bases identical to TRBD1. V lost 5 bases to trimming and J lost 0 bases; unmatched junction nucleotides: 6. The germline gives CDR1 MNHEY, CDR2 SMNVEV (reference sequence). The CDR3 consists of 16 residues. The CDR3 sequence is CASSPLGQGSGNTIYF. In DNA form, the CDR3 reads TGTGCCAGCAGTCCTCTCGGACAGGGCTCTGGAAACACCATATATTTT.

The chain recombines TRBV25-1 with TRBJ2-5; 10 bases map to TRBD2. CDR1 and CDR2 (germline): MGHDK, SYGVNS. CDR3 size: 17 residues. After removal of 2 bases from V and 4 bases from J, the junction contained 10 bases not matched to a gene. The CDR3 region is CASSEGKKAGGGETQYF. CDR3 bases: TGTGCCAGCAGTGAAGGGAAAAAAGCGGGAGGGGGAGAGACCCAGTACTTC.

The J gene is TRBJ2-2, the V gene TRBV6-1, with 8 nucleotides matching TRBD1. V was pared by 4 bases and J by 1 base, with 5 bases of the junction left unmatched. Per the germline V gene, CDR1 is MNHNS and CDR2 is SASEGT. The CDR3 spans 16 residues. The CDR3 nucleotides are TGTGCCAGCAGTGGTACCGGGACAGGGAACACCGGGGAGCTGTTTTTT. Translated: CASSGTGTGNTGELFF.

The V call is TRBV23-1, the J call TRBJ2-2; weak D call: TRBD1 (6 bases). TRBV23-1 is an ORF; its function is uncertain. The CDR3 extends over 16 amino acids. V lost 0 bases and J 5 bases, leaving 13 bases between the germline ends. CDR3 amino acids: CASSQSGARVTGELFF. As DNA, the CDR3 is TGCGCCAGCAGTCAATCGGGGGCCAGGGTTACCGGGGAGCTGTTTTTT.

This chain connects TRBV19 to TRBJ1-4, with 11 bases identical to TRBD1. The V gene end was trimmed by 6 bases and the J gene end by 8 bases; junction bases not matched to a gene: 8. CDR1 and CDR2 from the germline V gene are LNHDA and SQIVND (reference sequence). This CDR3 region has 15 residues. CDR3 loop: CASRLDRTGGEKLFF. DNA for the CDR3: TGTGCCAGTAGACTGGATAGGACAGGGGGCGAAAAACTGTTTTTT.

The chain links TRBV5-5 to TRBJ2-1; 8 nucleotides agree with TRBD1. The trim removed 0 bases at V and 9 bases at J, leaving 8 bases unmatched. In germline, CDR1 is SGHKS, CDR2 YYEKEE (reference sequence). This CDR3 has 15 amino acids. Here the CDR3 reads CASSLGGQVLLEQFF. In DNA form, the CDR3 reads TGTGCCAGCAGCTTGGGGGGACAGGTCTTGCTTGAGCAGTTCTTC.